These T cell receptor beta chains were read from a single sample in a study of T-cell memory formation after mild COVID-19. TCRdb used MiXCR to reprocess the 5' RACE reads, holding one entry per CDR3 protein. The sample has roughly 550,000 distinct CDR3 sequences; around 21% are singletons. The specimen sequenced was PBMCs or a T cell subset sorted from them (not recorded which). These receptors were taken from an adult woman who had mild COVID-19 (a few samples of this study predate the infection). Cell type and time point are not known. Each CDR3 is given with its conserved first and last residue. D genes are given only for firm matches. Rows give clone size only sometimes, using once, few, many, or a class for an expanded clone.

clone size: NA
V gene: TRBV20-1
J gene: TRBJ2-7
D gene: NA
CDR3 DNA: TGCAGTGCTAGCACAGCGGAGCACTACGAGCAGTACTTC
CDR3 protein: CSASTAEHYEQYF

clone size: NA
V gene: TRBV5-6
J gene: TRBJ1-1
D gene: NA
CDR3 DNA: TGTGCCAGCAGCTTCGGTAGAAAAGCTTTCTTT
CDR3 protein: CASSFGRKAFF

clone size: NA
V gene: TRBV9
J gene: TRBJ2-1
D gene: TRBD2
CDR3 DNA: TGTGCCAGCAGCGCCAGGACTAGCGGGAGGATAGAGTTCGATGAGCAGTTCTTC
CDR3 protein: CASSARTSGRIEFDEQFF

clone size: NA
V gene: TRBV14
J gene: TRBJ2-7
D gene: TRBD1
CDR3 DNA: TGTGCCAGCAGCCACCGACAGGGTGTTTCCTACGAGCAGTACTTC
CDR3 protein: CASSHRQGVSYEQYF

clone size: NA
V gene: TRBV7-9
J gene: TRBJ2-1
D gene: TRBD1
CDR3 DNA: TGTGCCAGCAGCTTACCGGGACAGGGGGGAAATGAGCAGTTCTTC
CDR3 protein: CASSLPGQGGNEQFF

clone size: many
V gene: TRBV5-6
J gene: TRBJ2-1
D gene: NA
CDR3 DNA: TGTGCCAGCAGCTTGGGGAGCAACAATGAGCAGTTCTTC
CDR3 protein: CASSLGSNNEQFF

clone size: NA
V gene: TRBV7-6
J gene: TRBJ2-2
D gene: NA
CDR3 DNA: TGTGCCAGCAGCTTAGCGAACCAGCGCGGCGGGGAGCTGTTTTTT
CDR3 protein: CASSLANQRGGELFF

clone size: few
V gene: TRBV6-5
J gene: TRBJ2-1
D gene: NA
CDR3 DNA: TGTGCCAGCAGTTACGCGGGACTCCAGGGAGATGAGCAGTTCTTC
CDR3 protein: CASSYAGLQGDEQFF

clone size: few
V gene: TRBV4-1
J gene: TRBJ1-5
D gene: TRBD1
CDR3 DNA: TGCGCCAGCAGCCCCGGGACAGACAACAATCAGCCCCAGCATTTT
CDR3 protein: CASSPGTDNNQPQHF

clone size: NA
V gene: TRBV7-8
J gene: TRBJ2-1
D gene: TRBD1
CDR3 DNA: TGTGCCAGCAGCTCAACCGGGACAGGGGAGCAGTTCTTC
CDR3 protein: CASSSTGTGEQFF

clone size: NA
V gene: TRBV19
J gene: TRBJ1-1
D gene: NA
CDR3 DNA: TGTGCCAGTAACATGGGAATGAACACTGAAGCTTTCTTT
CDR3 protein: CASNMGMNTEAFF

clone size: few
V gene: TRBV20-1
J gene: TRBJ2-1
D gene: NA
CDR3 DNA: TGCAGTGCTCACTATACCCCAACATCCGAGCAGTTCTTC
CDR3 protein: CSAHYTPTSEQFF

clone size: few
V gene: TRBV29-1
J gene: TRBJ2-3
D gene: NA
CDR3 DNA: TGCAGCGGGCGACAGAGCACAGATACGCAGTATTTT
CDR3 protein: CSGRQSTDTQYF

clone size: few
V gene: TRBV7-2
J gene: TRBJ2-3
D gene: NA
CDR3 DNA: TGTGCCAGCAGCTCGCCCGCCACAGATACGCAGTATTTT
CDR3 protein: CASSSPATDTQYF

clone size: few
V gene: TRBV7-9
J gene: TRBJ2-1
D gene: NA
CDR3 DNA: TGTGCCAGCAGCTTCCACCCCGATGAGCAGTTCTTC
CDR3 protein: CASSFHPDEQFF

clone size: NA
V gene: TRBV4-3
J gene: TRBJ2-5
D gene: NA
CDR3 DNA: TGCGCCAGCAGCCAAAAGGGGAAGGGGAAAGAGACCCAGTACTTC
CDR3 protein: CASSQKGKGKETQYF

clone size: NA
V gene: TRBV20-1
J gene: TRBJ2-7
D gene: NA
CDR3 DNA: TGCAGTGCTAATACGAACCACTACGAGCAGTACTTC
CDR3 protein: CSANTNHYEQYF

clone size: few
V gene: TRBV7-9
J gene: TRBJ1-6
D gene: TRBD1
CDR3 DNA: TGTGCCACCTGGACAGGCAGTAATTCACCCCTCCACTTT
CDR3 protein: CATWTGSNSPLHF

clone size: NA
V gene: TRBV6-2/TRBV6-3
J gene: TRBJ2-7
D gene: NA
CDR3 DNA: TGTGCCAGCAGTTACCAAGGGGACGGGCCCTACGAGCAGTACTTC
CDR3 protein: CASSYQGDGPYEQYF

clone size: few
V gene: TRBV5-1
J gene: TRBJ1-6
D gene: NA
CDR3 DNA: TGCGCCAGCAGCTTGGCCGGGGGCTCCTATAATTCACCCCTCCACTTT
CDR3 protein: CASSLAGGSYNSPLHF

clone size: NA
V gene: TRBV7-6
J gene: TRBJ1-3
D gene: NA
CDR3 DNA: TGTGCCAGCAGCTCCCTAGGCCGCGCTGGAGGAAACACCATATATTTT
CDR3 protein: CASSSLGRAGGNTIYF

clone size: many
V gene: TRBV11-2
J gene: TRBJ2-7
D gene: TRBD2
CDR3 DNA: TGTGCCAGCAGCTTAGGCGGGAGGGCGGGCGAGCAGTACTTC
CDR3 protein: CASSLGGRAGEQYF

clone size: few
V gene: TRBV12-3/TRBV12-4
J gene: TRBJ2-1
D gene: NA
CDR3 DNA: TGTGCCAGCAGTCCGACGCCAAACAATGAGCAGTTCTTC
CDR3 protein: CASSPTPNNEQFF

clone size: few
V gene: TRBV9
J gene: TRBJ2-3
D gene: TRBD2
CDR3 DNA: TGTGCCAGCAGCCCGCGCGGCGGGAGTGTAGCAGATACGCAGTATTTT
CDR3 protein: CASSPRGGSVADTQYF

clone size: NA
V gene: TRBV20-1
J gene: TRBJ2-3
D gene: TRBD2
CDR3 DNA: TGCAGTGCTAAGGGACTATACACAGATACGCAGTATTTT
CDR3 protein: CSAKGLYTDTQYF

clone size: few
V gene: TRBV18
J gene: TRBJ2-3
D gene: NA
CDR3 DNA: TGTGCCAGCTCACCCGGGACTCGAGGGGATACGCAGTATTTT
CDR3 protein: CASSPGTRGDTQYF

clone size: NA
V gene: TRBV20-1
J gene: TRBJ2-2
D gene: NA
CDR3 DNA: TGCAGTGCTCCAAGAAGGGAGGGGGAAACCGGGGAGCTGTTTTTT
CDR3 protein: CSAPRREGETGELFF

clone size: few
V gene: TRBV7-9
J gene: TRBJ2-5
D gene: TRBD1
CDR3 DNA: TGTGCCAGCAGACAACGGGACAGGGGGCAAGAGACCCAGTACTTC
CDR3 protein: CASRQRDRGQETQYF

clone size: NA
V gene: TRBV24-1
J gene: TRBJ2-4
D gene: NA
CDR3 DNA: TGTGCCACCAGTGATTTGTATGATGCGAGCGGCATTCAGTACTTC
CDR3 protein: CATSDLYDASGIQYF

clone size: few
V gene: TRBV5-1
J gene: TRBJ2-1
D gene: NA
CDR3 DNA: TGCGCCAGCAGCCCCGGGGCGGGGATCTACAATGAGCAGTTCTTC
CDR3 protein: CASSPGAGIYNEQFF

clone size: NA
V gene: TRBV5-5
J gene: TRBJ1-1
D gene: NA
CDR3 DNA: TGTGCCAGCAGCTTGTGGGACCTTGAAGCTTTCTTT
CDR3 protein: CASSLWDLEAFF

clone size: few
V gene: TRBV7-6
J gene: TRBJ2-3
D gene: NA
CDR3 DNA: TGTGCCAGCAGCCCACGACTCCCACATGTCACAGATACGCAGTATTTT
CDR3 protein: CASSPRLPHVTDTQYF

clone size: NA
V gene: TRBV6-5
J gene: TRBJ1-2
D gene: TRBD1
CDR3 DNA: TGTGCCAGCAGTTCCGCGGGTTGGGGACAGGGGAATGGCTACACCTTC
CDR3 protein: CASSSAGWGQGNGYTF

clone size: NA
V gene: TRBV20-1
J gene: TRBJ2-1
D gene: NA
CDR3 DNA: TGCAGTGCTAGAGAGGCCCTATTTAGGCATGAGCAGTTCTTC
CDR3 protein: CSAREALFRHEQFF

clone size: NA
V gene: TRBV9
J gene: TRBJ2-3
D gene: NA
CDR3 DNA: TGTGCCAGCAGCGGCAGCGGCACAGATACGCAGTATTTT
CDR3 protein: CASSGSGTDTQYF

clone size: few
V gene: TRBV20-1
J gene: TRBJ1-1
D gene: NA
CDR3 DNA: TGCAGTGCTAGACGGAAAGGGGACACTGAAGCTTTCTTT
CDR3 protein: CSARRKGDTEAFF

clone size: NA
V gene: TRBV12-3/TRBV12-4
J gene: TRBJ1-3
D gene: TRBD1
CDR3 DNA: TGTGCCAGCAGTCCCCGGACAGGGGGGAACACCATATATTTT
CDR3 protein: CASSPRTGGNTIYF

clone size: NA
V gene: TRBV5-1
J gene: TRBJ1-1
D gene: NA
CDR3 DNA: TGCGCCAGCAAAGGAACTAACACTGAAGCTTTCTTT
CDR3 protein: CASKGTNTEAFF

clone size: few
V gene: TRBV21-1
J gene: TRBJ2-5
D gene: NA
CDR3 DNA: TGTGCCAGCAGCAAACGGACAGAACAAGAGACCCAGTACTTC
CDR3 protein: CASSKRTEQETQYF

clone size: NA
V gene: TRBV19
J gene: TRBJ2-2
D gene: NA
CDR3 DNA: TGTGCCAGTTCGGACAGTCACGGGCGGATCACCGGGGAGCTGTTTTTT
CDR3 protein: CASSDSHGRITGELFF

clone size: NA
V gene: TRBV6-6
J gene: TRBJ1-1
D gene: NA
CDR3 DNA: TGTGCCAGCAGGACACAAGTAACTGAAGCTTTCTTT
CDR3 protein: CASRTQVTEAFF

clone size: few
V gene: TRBV5-1
J gene: TRBJ2-7
D gene: TRBD1
CDR3 DNA: TGCGCCAGCAGCTTGGCCACTGGACAGGGTGGCGAGCAGTACTTC
CDR3 protein: CASSLATGQGGEQYF

clone size: few
V gene: TRBV4-3
J gene: TRBJ2-7
D gene: TRBD1
CDR3 DNA: TGCGCCAGCAGCCAAGATCTCCGGACAGGGACTTTAGTCGAGCAGTACTTC
CDR3 protein: CASSQDLRTGTLVEQYF

clone size: few
V gene: TRBV7-8
J gene: TRBJ2-5
D gene: NA
CDR3 DNA: TGTGCCAGCAGCTTAATTAGGGGTCAAGAGACCCAGTACTTC
CDR3 protein: CASSLIRGQETQYF

clone size: few
V gene: TRBV6-5
J gene: TRBJ1-3
D gene: NA
CDR3 DNA: TGTGCCAGCAGCAGTCCAGGGAAGAACACCATATATTTT
CDR3 protein: CASSSPGKNTIYF

clone size: NA
V gene: TRBV3-1
J gene: TRBJ1-2
D gene: NA
CDR3 DNA: TGTGCCAGCAGCCTTACTTGGAACGGTAACTATGGCTACACCTTC
CDR3 protein: CASSLTWNGNYGYTF

clone size: NA
V gene: TRBV7-2
J gene: TRBJ2-1
D gene: NA
CDR3 DNA: TGTGCCAGCAGCCCGTGGAGGGGGGAGCACAATGAGCAGTTCTTC
CDR3 protein: CASSPWRGEHNEQFF

clone size: NA
V gene: TRBV5-1
J gene: TRBJ2-7
D gene: NA
CDR3 DNA: TGCGCCAGCAGCCCAACAGGGACGCCGGGGGAGCAGTACTTC
CDR3 protein: CASSPTGTPGEQYF

clone size: few
V gene: TRBV7-9
J gene: TRBJ2-1
D gene: TRBD2
CDR3 DNA: TGTGCCAGCAGCTCAGGTGCGGGACTAGTCGCCTACAATGAGCAGTTCTTC
CDR3 protein: CASSSGAGLVAYNEQFF

clone size: many
V gene: TRBV15
J gene: TRBJ2-7
D gene: TRBD1
CDR3 DNA: TGTGCCACCAGCAGGCCCCGGACAGGGGCCCACGAGCAGTACTTC
CDR3 protein: CATSRPRTGAHEQYF

clone size: once
V gene: TRBV18
J gene: TRBJ2-1
D gene: TRBD1
CDR3 DNA: TGTGCCAGCTCACCAGCGACAGGGACCGTACAGTTCTTC
CDR3 protein: CASSPATGTVQFF

clone size: NA
V gene: TRBV18
J gene: TRBJ1-1
D gene: NA
CDR3 DNA: TGTGCCAGCTCACCACCGATGTTCCCGGGGGAGAGAGCTTTCTTT
CDR3 protein: CASSPPMFPGERAFF

clone size: many
V gene: TRBV29-1
J gene: TRBJ2-2
D gene: NA
CDR3 DNA: TGCAGCGTTGAAGATCTCGGACAGAACACCGGGGAGCTGTTTTTT
CDR3 protein: CSVEDLGQNTGELFF

clone size: few
V gene: TRBV3-1
J gene: TRBJ2-1
D gene: TRBD1
CDR3 DNA: TGTGCCAGCAGTCTTGGGACAGGGATTAAGAATGAGCAGTTCTTC
CDR3 protein: CASSLGTGIKNEQFF

clone size: NA
V gene: TRBV4-1
J gene: TRBJ1-2
D gene: TRBD1
CDR3 DNA: TGCGCCAGCAGCCAAGCAACAGGGGTCCCCAACTATGGCTACACCTTC
CDR3 protein: CASSQATGVPNYGYTF

clone size: many
V gene: TRBV29-1
J gene: TRBJ2-2
D gene: NA
CDR3 DNA: TGCAGCGTGCAACTAGCTGCAGGGACCGGGGAGCTGTTTTTT
CDR3 protein: CSVQLAAGTGELFF

clone size: few
V gene: TRBV5-5
J gene: TRBJ1-1
D gene: NA
CDR3 DNA: TGTGCCAGCAGCTTGTTATCAGGGACTCTAAGCACTGAAGCTTTCTTT
CDR3 protein: CASSLLSGTLSTEAFF

clone size: many
V gene: TRBV20-1
J gene: TRBJ2-1
D gene: NA
CDR3 DNA: TGCAGTGCTAGGGGTCTGCAAGCGGACCCTTCGAATGAGCAGTTCTTC
CDR3 protein: CSARGLQADPSNEQFF

clone size: NA
V gene: TRBV6-6
J gene: TRBJ1-1
D gene: NA
CDR3 DNA: TGTGCCAGCAGTTCAGGTTGGAGTGTCGAGGCTTTCTTT
CDR3 protein: CASSSGWSVEAFF

clone size: NA
V gene: TRBV30
J gene: TRBJ1-6
D gene: NA
CDR3 DNA: TGTGCCTGGAGTTCGACAGCCGAGGGTTCACCCCTCCACTTT
CDR3 protein: CAWSSTAEGSPLHF